What follows are 8 T cell receptor beta chains derived from one specimen sequenced in a study of metastatic and nonmetastatic thyroid tumors. MiXCR was used by TCRdb to re-call the PCR reads. This sample has 20,000 to 30,000 clones, with under 15% found just once. Before thyroid surgery, none of the patients had received any treatment. The sequenced sample consisted of blood. The receptors come from a female donor with papillary thyroid cancer or a benign thyroid nodule (not recorded which). Some clones in this sample may be carry-over from other donors' samples.

This clone was counted many times. J is TRBJ2-2 and V is TRBV5-4; D perhaps matches TRBD2 (6 bases). The length of the CDR3 is 16 residues. Between the trimmed V and J ends, which lost 4 bases and 5 bases, there was a span of 18 bases. CDR1 and CDR2 from the germline V gene are SGHNT and YYREEE (reference sequence). The CDR3 DNA sequence: TGTGCCAGCAGCGTACACCCGCGGGACGGGACCGGGGAGCTGTTTTTT. It yields the protein CASSVHPRDGTGELFF. Drawing the rest from reference TRBV5-4 and TRBJ2-2, the complete variable domain is ETGVTQSPTHLIKTRGQQVTLRCSSQSGHNTVSWYQQALGQGPQFIFQYYREEENGRGNFPPRFSGLQFPNYSSELNVNALELDDSALYLCASSVHPRDGTGELFFGEGSRLTVL.

This clone was observed at least ten times. The chain recombines TRBV7-2 with TRBJ2-1, with a possible D match to TRBD2 (6 bases). Trimming left V 5 bases short and J 7 bases short, with 18 bases between. Germline V lookup: CDR1 SGHTA, CDR2 FQGNSA. The CDR3 is made up of 15 amino acids. The CDR3 DNA follows: TGTGCCAGCAGCGTCCAACTAGCTTCGGGGAATGAGCAGTTCTTC. It specifies CASSVQLASGNEQFF.

This clone was recorded at least ten times. The chain has TRBV9 and TRBJ2-4; possible D gene TRBD1, 7 bases. Germline CDR1 and CDR2: SGDLS and YYNGEE. V was cut by 3 bases and J by 9 bases, with 16 bases left in between. The CDR3 extends over 14 amino acids. The chain's CDR3 is CASSARGTEGIQYF. CDR3 coding DNA: TGTGCCAGCAGCGCCCGCGGGACAGAGGGCATTCAGTACTTC.

As regards this clone: At one end, the junction sequence differs from germline, possibly due to a read error. The V gene is TRBV20-1, the J gene TRBJ2-7; no clear D gene. The CDR3 has 11 residues. CDR1 is DFQATT, CDR2 SNEGSKA, per germline (reference sequence). The DNA of the CDR3 is TGCAGTGCTACTCACAGTTACGATCAGTACTTC. This gives the protein CSATHSYDQYF.

This clone has at least ten counts. CDR3 loop: CASRGGFSGNTIYF. For the CDR3, the DNA is TGTGCCAGTAGGGGGGGATTCTCTGGAAACACCATATATTTT. This rearrangement joins TRBV19 to TRBJ1-3, with D possibly being TRBD1 (5 bases). Germline V gene lookup returns CDR1 LNHDA and CDR2 SQIVND (reference sequence). Between the trimmed V and J ends, which lost 6 bases and 0 bases, there was a span of 9 bases. This CDR3 comprises 14 residues.

This CDR3 reads CASSGLAGGQDTQYF. CDR3 DNA sequence: TGTGCCAGCAGTGGGCTAGCGGGGGGGCAGGATACGCAGTATTTT. V is TRBV6-1 and J is TRBJ2-3, with 12 bases identical to TRBD2. CDR1 is MNHNS and CDR2 is SASEGT in the germline V gene. V lost 4 bases, J lost 6 bases, and 5 bases stayed unmatched. The CDR3 is 15 amino acids.

Many counts were recorded for this clone. This chain connects TRBV6-2 or TRBV6-3 to TRBJ2-7; D unresolved. Trimming left V 6 bases short and J 4 bases short, with 10 bases between. The germline gives CDR1 MNHEY, CDR2 SVGEGT. This CDR3 contains 12 residues. CDR3 region: CASSNPPYEQYF. The CDR3 DNA reads as TGTGCCAGCAGCAACCCCCCTTACGAGCAGTACTTC.

This clone came up many times. The chain joins TRBV6-2 or TRBV6-3 to TRBJ2-5, with a possible D match to TRBD2 (7 bases). Trimming shortened V by 6 bases and J by 3 bases, and 14 bases separated the two germline ends. The CDR3 is 14 amino acids. CDR1 is MNHEY, CDR2 SVGEGT, per germline. The CDR3 DNA reads as TGTGCCAGCAGCCGGGGGGCAGGGGAAGAGACCCAGTACTTC. Translating it yields CASSRGAGEETQYF.